The 5 T cell receptor beta chains below were found in one sample sequenced in a study of blood T cell repertoires in COVID-19. Generated by immunoSEQ multiplex PCR, the TCRdb table keeps only in-frame clones and is missing some. Of a few hundred thousand clones listed, approximately 77% were seen once; the top ten hold roughly 3.1%. The sample was peripheral blood. The receptors stem from a woman under 30 with acute or convalescent COVID-19.

V is TRBV7-2 and J is TRBJ2-1, with no clear D. Germline lookup yields CDR1 SGHTA and CDR2 FQGNSA. V was clipped by 5 bases and J by 1 base, with 12 bases between them. The CDR3 totals 15 residues. CDR3 protein: CASSPPVRSYNEQFF. In DNA form, the CDR3 reads TGTGCCAGCAGCCCTCCGGTTCGTTCCTACAATGAGCAGTTCTTC. Drawing the rest from reference TRBV7-2 and TRBJ2-1, the complete variable domain is GAGVSQSPSNKVTEKGKDVELRCDPISGHTALYWYRQSLGQGLEFLIYFQGNSAPDKSGLPSDRFSAERTGGSVSTLTIQRTQQEDSAVYLCASSPPVRSYNEQFFGPGTRLTVL.

The V gene is TRBV27, the J gene TRBJ2-6; the match to TRBD1 covers 12 bases. Per germline, CDR1 MNHEY and CDR2 SMNVEV (reference sequence). The CDR3 is 17 amino acids. V lost 8 bases to trimming and J lost 0 bases; unmatched junction nucleotides: 5. The CDR3 bases are TGTGCCAGCGCAGGGACAGGGGGCCTCTCTGGGGCCAACGTCCTGACTTTC. The encoded protein is CASAGTGGLSGANVLTF.

The chain combines TRBV7-6 with TRBJ2-3; no clear D. The CDR3 consists of 14 residues. Germline V CDR1 and CDR2: SGHVS, FNYEAQ. Trimming stripped 1 base from V and 2 bases from J, with 7 bases between. The CDR3 DNA reads TGTGCCAGCAGCTTAGGTCCCTTCACAGATACGCAGTATTTT. As protein: CASSLGPFTDTQYF.

The J gene is TRBJ2-1, the V gene TRBV7-9; D is ambiguous. From germline, CDR1 is SEHNR and CDR2 FQNEAQ (reference sequence). Deletions cut 7 bases from V and 0 bases from J, with 10 bases between. CDR3 size: 14 residues. DNA of the CDR3: TGTGCCAGCACCGGGCTCTTCTCCTACAATGAGCAGTTCTTC. Translation gives CASTGLFSYNEQFF.

CDR3 nucleotide sequence: TGCAGCGTTGATGGTCTAGCGGGAGTTCTAGAGACCCAGTACTTC. It is translated as CSVDGLAGVLETQYF. V usage is TRBV29-1 and J usage is TRBJ2-5, with TRBD2 matching over 10 bases. Looked up from germline, CDR1 is SQVTM and CDR2 is ANQGSEA. The CDR3 consists of 15 residues. Trimming removed 3 bases from V and 4 bases from J; junction bases left unmatched: 8.